This is a list of T cell receptor beta chains from one sample in a study of immune evolution from preneoplasia to lung adenocarcinoma. TCRdb's copy holds only in-frame clones and misses some; the assay was immunoSEQ multiplex PCR. The table includes more than 3,500 clones, 65% to 90% detected once. Sequenced: FFPE invasive lung adenocarcinoma tissue. The receptors stem from a person in their fifties with lung adenocarcinoma. Each CDR3 is given with its conserved first and last residue. A D gene is named only where the DNA matches it firmly. Only part of the rows carry a size: once, few, many, or a class if the clone is expanded.

j_call,v_call,d_call,clone_size,cdr3_nt,cdr3_aa
TRBJ2-4,TRBV11-1,NA,NA,TGTGCCAGCAGCTACTCCCACAGGAGGGGGGACATTCAGTACTTC,CASSYSHRRGDIQYF
TRBJ2-7,TRBV6-5,NA,NA,TGTGCCAGCAGCTACGATTGGGACTACGAGCAGTACTTC,CASSYDWDYEQYF
TRBJ2-7,TRBV6-1,TRBD2,once,TGTGCCAGCAGAGTAGCGGGAGGGGACGAGCAGTACTTC,CASRVAGGDEQYF
TRBJ2-5,TRBV5-4,TRBD1,NA,TGTGCCAGCTCCCCCCCTGGGGGACAGGGGAAAGAGACCCAGTACTTC,CASSPPGGQGKETQYF
TRBJ1-1,TRBV7-9,NA,NA,TGTGCCAGCAGCTTACGACCGGGACCCGTGAACACTGAAGCTTTCTTT,CASSLRPGPVNTEAFF
TRBJ1-1,TRBV19,TRBD1,NA,TGTGCCAGTAGGGGGGGGACAGGGGTGAACACTGAAGCTTTCTTT,CASRGGTGVNTEAFF
TRBJ1-5,TRBV2,NA,NA,TGTGCCAGCAGTGGGGACACTAACCAGCCCCAGCATTTT,CASSGDTNQPQHF
TRBJ2-3,TRBV7-2,TRBD2,NA,TGTGCCAGCAGCTCACGGACTAGCGGGAGTTGGTCAGATACGCAGTATTTT,CASSSRTSGSWSDTQYF
TRBJ1-2,TRBV18,NA,few,TGTGCCAGCTCACACTCGGCCAGTAGGCCGACTAACTATGGCTACACCTTC,CASSHSASRPTNYGYTF
TRBJ2-5,TRBV9,TRBD1,NA,TGTGCCAGCAGCCCGAACCGGGACAGGGTGTTTAAGACCCAGTACTTC,CASSPNRDRVFKTQYF
TRBJ2-2,TRBV7-8,NA,NA,TGTGCCAGCAGCTCCATAGTTCACGGGGAGCTGTTTTTT,CASSSIVHGELFF
TRBJ1-1,TRBV5-1,TRBD1,NA,TGCGCCAGCAGCCCTCGGACAGGGGCCCCTGAAGTAGCTTTCTTT,CASSPRTGAPEVAFF
TRBJ2-5,TRBV5-4,NA,NA,TGTGCCAGCAGCTTGAGGCAATCCGGACAAGAGACCCAGTACTTC,CASSLRQSGQETQYF
TRBJ2-5,TRBV25-1,TRBD2,once,TGTGCCAGCAGTGGGGGGCGGGAGGGGTACCATAGGGAGACCCAGTACTTC,CASSGGREGYHRETQYF
TRBJ2-7,TRBV2,TRBD2,once,TGTGCCAGCGAGCGGGGGGGAGTCTACGAGCAGTACTTC,CASERGGVYEQYF
TRBJ1-4,TRBV2,TRBD1,NA,TGTGCCAGCAGTTTTCAGGGGGCAACTAATGAAAAACTGTTTTTT,CASSFQGATNEKLFF
TRBJ2-5,TRBV20-1,NA,NA,TGCAGTGTTAGTGAGACCCAGTACTTC,CSVSETQYF
TRBJ1-2,TRBV29-1,NA,NA,TGCAGCGTTGGACCTCGGACGATCTATGGCTACACCTTC,CSVGPRTIYGYTF
TRBJ1-2,TRBV6-5,NA,NA,TGTGCCAGCAGTTCCGTCAGGGATGGCTACACCTTC,CASSSVRDGYTF
TRBJ2-1,TRBV11-3,TRBD2,NA,TGTGCCAGCAGCCATAGGGATAGCGGGTCCCGCTCCTACAATGAGCAGTTCTTC,CASSHRDSGSRSYNEQFF